Listed below are T cell receptor beta chains from one sample, sequenced in a study of T cells in Graves' hyperthyroidism and ophthalmopathy. TCRdb used MiXCR to reprocess the multiplex PCR reads, holding one entry per CDR3 protein. The table has about 420,000 distinct CDR3 sequences, approximately 14% seen once. Sequencing was performed on blood. These receptors originate from a woman under 30 with Graves' hyperthyroidism. Each CDR3 is given with its conserved first and last residue.

v_call,cdr3_aa
TRBV19,CASSIVWAADTQYF
TRBV11-2,CASSPSPFLAGETQYF
TRBV20-1,CSAGGGAGEKLFF
TRBV6-2/TRBV6-3,CASSTRVGSPLHF
TRBV19,CASSTGERGHPGPYNEQFF
TRBV12-3/TRBV12-4,CASSPPQRSTEAFF
TRBV6-2/TRBV6-3,CASSYGSSGSYNEQFF
TRBV9,CASSVDLARSYNEQFF
TRBV5-1,CASSSLTSVQETQYF
TRBV24-1,CATSDRTATVYGYTF
TRBV18,CATTKGIQETQYF
TRBV20-1,CSLASFRRARPEAFF
TRBV20-1,CSARLLSPEDEQFF
TRBV5-1,CASSSVTTYEQYF
TRBV19,CASSQDLSGGSNEQFF
TRBV6-2/TRBV6-3,CASSYFWTSGHYEQYF
TRBV5-1,CASSLESLAPPENIQYF
TRBV28,CASSGTSGTLWEQYF
TRBV28,CASGPTGWDEKLFF
TRBV4-1,CASSQGPGTGNTIYF
TRBV12-3/TRBV12-4,CASSPWGEGYNEQFF
TRBV20-1,CSARDQGFTDTQYF
TRBV4-1,CASSQSLSGGEYSNQPQHF
TRBV10-3,CAISESPSGRAYEQYF
TRBV20-1,CSARDQAKNIQYF
TRBV7-9,CASSGPGQASYEQYF
TRBV24-1,CATSGQGAEAFF
TRBV20-1,CSASFGRAGNYEQYF
TRBV5-1,CASGLGERGNTIYF
TRBV9,CASSVGGGLEEAFF
TRBV27,CASTIQSGYNEQFF
TRBV12-5,CASGDWTSGTDTQYF
TRBV20-1,CSASTGPEGYTF
TRBV24-1,CATSGGTGPSGANVLTF
TRBV2,CASNDRLAGASKSNTGELFF
TRBV6-1,CASSIYDRTTTEAFF
TRBV4-3,CASSHHTPYSGGDPNEQFF
TRBV5-1,CASSLTQGASGYTF
TRBV2,CASSEASNQPQHF
TRBV4-1,CASSHPGSYEQYF
TRBV7-9,CASSPNPGLAGGPYEQYF
TRBV5-5,CASSGRVAGNYNEQFF
TRBV10-3,CATYATGINTGELFF
TRBV6-5,CASSSSGTGISTNEKLFF
TRBV4-1,CASSVSRGLFYEQYF
TRBV11-2,CASSLAKGRIARINEQFF
TRBV19,CASSPRRPGPEAFF
TRBV6-6,CASSYSDAGGFEAFF
TRBV7-9,CASSHGQGSVETNEKLFF
TRBV13,CASSRTWDTEAFF
TRBV28,CATERPNEQFF
TRBV6-1,CASRGQGVSGYTF
TRBV12-3/TRBV12-4,CASSPRGTEAFF
TRBV7-2,CASSSDILGRYEQYF
TRBV7-3,CASSLMGTRGDTQYF
TRBV20-1,CSAHTGPNQPQHF
TRBV2,CASSPGTGYAKNIQYF
TRBV6-1,CASFRGVHGGIEAFF
TRBV11-3,CASSPADRGIYNEQYF
TRBV20-1,CSAGSGGYGETQYF